The 26 T cell receptor beta chains presented below share a single source sample, sequenced in a study of blood T cell repertoires in COVID-19. The repertoire was sequenced with immunoSEQ multiplex PCR; TCRdb's copy has only in-frame clones and lacks some. The sample lists fewer than 300,000 clones, around 89% occurring once. Sequencing input: peripheral blood. These receptors were taken from a man younger than 45 with acute or convalescent COVID-19.

The chain uses TRBV5-4 and TRBJ2-1; TRBD2 aligns across 11 bases. The germline V gene encodes CDR1 SGHNT and CDR2 YYREEE (reference sequence). The CDR3 runs 14 residues. V shed 2 bases, J shed 7 bases, and the junction held 2 bases outside the gene matches. Here the CDR3 reads CASSFLAGGNEQFF. The CDR3 DNA follows: TGTGCCAGCAGCTTTTTAGCGGGAGGGAATGAGCAGTTCTTC.

This chain joins TRBV2 and TRBJ2-7; D unresolved. V dropped 1 base and J dropped 2 bases, with 21 bases sitting between them. Germline assignment: CDR1 SNHLY and CDR2 FYNNEI. The CDR3 is 18 residues long. The CDR3 bases are TGTGCCAGCAGTGAAGAAGAAGGCCACGGGTCCCCTACCTACGAGCAGTACTTC. Amino acids: CASSEEEGHGSPTYEQYF.

The gene calls are TRBV11-2 and TRBJ1-6, with TRBD1 matching over 9 bases. Germline CDR1 SGHAT, CDR2 FQNNGV. The ends lost 6 bases at V and 7 bases at J; junction bases unmatched: 7. CDR3 size: 15 residues. CDR3 sequence: CASRRPGTGNSPLHF. The DNA of the CDR3 is TGTGCCAGCAGACGACCGGGGACAGGGAATTCACCCCTCCACTTT.

The genes are TRBV5-6 and TRBJ2-4, with a possible D match to TRBD1 (6 bases). V lost 0 bases to trimming and J lost 5 bases, with 18 bases between them. Germline CDR1 and CDR2: SGHDT and YYEEEE. This CDR3 contains 17 residues. The CDR3 nucleotides read TGTGCCAGCAGCTTGGGGGTTGGGCCGGACAGTCAAAACATTCAGTACTTC. As protein: CASSLGVGPDSQNIQYF.

The genes are TRBV5-1 and TRBJ1-2; 12 bases match TRBD1. CDR3 size: 15 residues. Trimming cost V 3 bases and J 5 bases; bases outside gene matches: 5. Germline CDR1 reads SGHRS; CDR2 reads YFSETQ. CDR3 sequence: CASSSGTGGPYGYTF. The CDR3 DNA reads TGCGCCAGCAGCTCAGGGACAGGGGGCCCTTATGGCTACACCTTC. Supplemented by reference TRBV5-1 and TRBJ1-2, the full variable domain reads KAGVTQTPRYLIKTRGQQVTLSCSPISGHRSVSWYQQTPGQGLQFLFEYFSETQRNKGNFPGRFSGRQFSNSRSEMNVSTLELGDSALYLCASSSGTGGPYGYTFGSGTRLTVV.

This chain joins TRBV27 and TRBJ2-2, with TRBD1 matching over 9 bases. V lost 5 bases and J lost 10; bases outside the gene matches: 14. CDR1 is MNHEY and CDR2 is SMNVEV in the germline V gene (reference sequence). This CDR3 spans 16 amino acids. CDR3 coding DNA: TGTGCCAGCAGTCTAGGGACAGGGATCATGGTTGAGGAGCTGTTTTTT. Its protein product is CASSLGTGIMVEELFF.

The chain links TRBV10-2 to TRBJ1-4; tentatively, D is TRBD1 (5 bases). The V gene lost 3 bases and the J gene lost 0 bases, with 14 bases spanning the gap. The CDR3 is 17 residues long. In germline, CDR1 is WSHSY, CDR2 SAAADI. The chain's CDR3 is CASSELRQTATNEKLFF. DNA of the CDR3: TGCGCCAGCAGTGAATTAAGACAGACAGCAACTAATGAAAAACTGTTTTTT.

The chain couples TRBV7-9 to TRBJ1-4, with 7 positions matching TRBD1. The germline V gene encodes CDR1 SEHNR and CDR2 FQNEAQ (reference sequence). The CDR3 has 14 amino acids. The V segment lost 5 bases and the J segment 7 bases; nucleotides outside the gene matches: 7. The CDR3 loop reads CASSSRQGVEKLFF. The CDR3 coding sequence is TGTGCCAGCAGCAGCAGACAGGGAGTTGAAAAACTGTTTTTT.

The V gene is TRBV2, the J gene TRBJ2-7, with a possible D match to TRBD1 (6 bases). Germline values: CDR1 SNHLY, CDR2 FYNNEI. The V end was cut by 5 bases, the J end by 2 bases, with 13 bases between. CDR3 length equals 14 residues. The CDR3 nucleotides are TGTGCCAGCAGTCGCATGGGGGCCGCCTACGAGCAGTACTTC. Translation: CASSRMGAAYEQYF.

Here the CDR3 DNA reads TGTGCCAGCAGCTTAAGTAGCGGGAAGTACTACGAGCAGTACTTC. Protein product: CASSLSSGKYYEQYF. This chain links TRBV7-2 with TRBJ2-7; 8 bases align to TRBD2. V dropped 2 bases and J dropped 3; count of bases not matched to a gene: 6. This CDR3 region has 15 residues. Germline CDR1 and CDR2: SGHTA and FQGNSA.

The chain combines TRBV6-5 with TRBJ2-7, with D possibly being TRBD1 (7 bases). CDR3 length: 14 residues. Germline V gives CDR1 MNHEY, CDR2 SVGAGI. Trimming shortened V by 8 bases and J by 0 bases, and 14 bases separated the two germline ends. CDR3 in DNA: TGTGCCAGCTCTCAGGGGGGAAGCTCCTACGAGCAGTACTTC. The encoded protein is CASSQGGSSYEQYF.

The chain is built from TRBV20-1 and TRBJ1-2; D call uncertain. Looked up from germline, CDR1 is DFQATT and CDR2 is SNEGSKA (reference sequence). Trimming removed 3 bases from V and 0 bases from J, with 17 bases in between. The CDR3 has 16 amino acids. The CDR3 loop is CSASVESALANYGYTF. Here the CDR3 DNA reads TGCAGTGCTAGTGTAGAGTCCGCGTTAGCTAACTATGGCTACACCTTC.

This clone turned up a few times. J is TRBJ1-5 and V is TRBV30, with D perhaps matching TRBD1 (5 bases). V shed 2 bases and J shed 6 bases, with 11 bases lying between them. CDR3 size: 13 residues. Germline CDR1 reads GTSNPN; CDR2 reads SVGIG (reference sequence). CDR3 DNA sequence: TGTGCCTGGAGTAGGGGAAGGGGTCAGCCCCAGCATTTT. Its translation is CAWSRGRGQPQHF.

This clone was found once. This chain connects TRBV15 to TRBJ2-1; D uncertain. The length of the CDR3 is 13 residues. The germline gives CDR1 LNHNV, CDR2 YYDKDF (reference sequence). The V end lost 1 base, the J end lost 10 bases, and 11 bases lay between the germline ends. The chain's CDR3 is CATSRGAAWEQFF. The DNA of the CDR3 is TGTGCCACCAGCAGAGGCGCGGCATGGGAGCAGTTCTTC.

The count of this clone is one. The chain carries TRBV27 and TRBJ1-2; D unresolved. Germline V gives CDR1 MNHEY, CDR2 SMNVEV (reference sequence). The length of the CDR3 is 10 residues. Trimming took off 11 bases at V and 8 bases at J, with 12 bases between the two ends. CDR3 nucleotides: TGTGCCGACGGGGTTGGCGGCTACACCTTC. Protein product: CADGVGGYTF.

The chain joins TRBV6-9 to TRBJ2-7, with a tentative D call TRBD2 (6 bases). There are 14 residues in the CDR3. Trimming stripped 6 bases from V and 4 bases from J, with 16 bases between. CDR1 is MNHGY and CDR2 is SVAAGI in the germline V gene. CDR3 bases: TGTGCCAGCAGACCGGGGACTGCTGTTTACGAGCAGTACTTC. Its translation: CASRPGTAVYEQYF.

In this sample, this clone turned up once. The genes are TRBV29-1 and TRBJ1-5; the D gene is possibly TRBD1 (6 bases). The CDR3 runs 12 residues. CDR1 is SQVTM, CDR2 ANQGSEA, per germline. Deletions cut 3 bases from V and 11 bases from J, with 14 bases between. The CDR3 loop reads CSVDLGGGAQHF. The DNA for the CDR3 is TGCAGCGTTGACCTAGGGGGAGGGGCCCAGCATTTT.

The chain carries TRBV2 and TRBJ2-3, with TRBD1 matching over 8 bases. V shed 8 bases, J shed 2 bases, and the junction held 6 bases outside the gene matches. Germline lookup yields CDR1 SNHLY and CDR2 FYNNEI. The length of the CDR3 is 14 residues. CDR3 nucleotide sequence: TGTGCCAGCTGCCGGGACAGGTACACAGATACGCAGTATTTT. Translation gives CASCRDRYTDTQYF.

The J gene is TRBJ1-2, the V gene TRBV30; a possible D gene is TRBD1 (6 bases). The CDR3 totals 13 residues. Deletions cut 0 bases from V and 8 bases from J, with 13 bases between. The germline gives CDR1 GTSNPN, CDR2 SVGIG (reference sequence). The CDR3 reads CAWSVEGRGGYTF. The CDR3 bases are TGTGCCTGGAGTGTTGAGGGCAGGGGAGGCTACACCTTC.

V gene TRBV12-3 or TRBV12-4 combines with J gene TRBJ1-6; D gene unclear. This CDR3 has 13 residues. The V and J ends lost 6 bases and 10 bases respectively, with 13 bases between them. CDR3 sequence (DNA): TGTGCCAGCAGCCGTGCCCATGGCTCACCCCTCCACTTT. This gives the protein CASSRAHGSPLHF.

The chain carries TRBV29-1 and TRBJ2-5; unclear D gene. The CDR3 has 14 residues. The V gene lost 2 bases and the J gene lost 5 bases, with 15 bases spanning the gap. The germline gives CDR1 SQVTM, CDR2 ANQGSEA. CDR3 nucleotides: TGCAGCGTTGAATCCCCCTCCGGGTTGGAGACCCAGTACTTC. As protein: CSVESPSGLETQYF.

The chain uses TRBV6-4 and TRBJ1-1; no definite D call. The V gene's germline CDR1 is MRHNA and CDR2 SNTAGT. The CDR3 spans 13 residues. V was clipped by 0 bases and J by 5 bases, with 7 bases between them. This CDR3 reads CASSDSTPTEAFF. In DNA, the CDR3 is TGTGCCAGCAGTGACTCCACTCCGACTGAAGCTTTCTTT.

The CDR3 bases are TGTGCCAGCAGTCGCACTGAAGCTTTCTTT. Translation: CASSRTEAFF. J is TRBJ1-1 and V is TRBV12-3 or TRBV12-4; D not resolved. V was shortened by 5 bases and J by 4 bases, with 2 bases between the two germline ends. The CDR3 is 10 amino acids.

This rearrangement joins TRBV10-3 to TRBJ2-2, with 9 bases matching TRBD2. V gave up 5 bases and J gave up 5 bases; unmatched junction bases: 6. CDR1 is ENHRY, CDR2 SYGVKD, per germline. The CDR3 consists of 15 residues. CDR3 loop: CAISFSGRGTGELFF. In nucleotides, the CDR3 is TGTGCCATCAGTTTTAGCGGGAGAGGGACCGGGGAGCTGTTTTTT.

This chain connects TRBV6-5 to TRBJ2-7; 7 bases match TRBD1. The CDR3 has 14 residues. V trimming: 4 bases; J trimming: 2 bases; junction bases outside the gene matches: 5. CDR1 MNHEY and CDR2 SVGAGI come from the germline V gene. CDR3 nucleotides: TGTGCCAGCAGTTCTCTGGGACAGACCTACGAGCAGTACTTC. Its translation: CASSSLGQTYEQYF.

V gene TRBV28 combines with J gene TRBJ1-6, with D possibly matching TRBD1 (6 bases). Germline assignment: CDR1 MDHEN and CDR2 SYDVKM. The V end was cut by 6 bases, the J end by 6 bases, with 15 bases between. CDR3 size: 15 residues. The CDR3 bases are TGTGCCAGCAGATATTTAGGACAGTCTAATTCACCCCTCCACTTT. Its translation: CASRYLGQSNSPLHF.